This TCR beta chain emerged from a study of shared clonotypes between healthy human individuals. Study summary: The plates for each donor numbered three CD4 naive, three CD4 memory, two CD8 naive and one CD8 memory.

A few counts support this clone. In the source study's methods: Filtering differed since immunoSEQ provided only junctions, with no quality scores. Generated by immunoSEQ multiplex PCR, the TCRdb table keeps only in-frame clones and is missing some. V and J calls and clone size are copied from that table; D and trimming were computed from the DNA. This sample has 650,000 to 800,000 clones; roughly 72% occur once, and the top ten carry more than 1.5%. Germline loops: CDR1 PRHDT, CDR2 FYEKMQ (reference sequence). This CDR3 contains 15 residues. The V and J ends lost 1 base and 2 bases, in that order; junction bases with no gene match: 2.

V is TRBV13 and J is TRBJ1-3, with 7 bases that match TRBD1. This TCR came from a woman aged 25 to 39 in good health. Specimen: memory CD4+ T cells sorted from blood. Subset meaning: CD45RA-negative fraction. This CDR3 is CASSLEDRPGNTIYF. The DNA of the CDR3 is TGTGCCAGCAGCTTAGAGGACAGGCCTGGAAACACCATATATTTT. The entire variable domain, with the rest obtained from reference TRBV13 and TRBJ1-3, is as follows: AAGVIQSPRHLIKEKRETATLKCYPIPRHDTVYWYQQGPGQDPQFLISFYEKMQSDKGSIPDRFSAQQFSDYHSELNMSSLELGDSALYFCASSLEDRPGNTIYFGEGSWLTVV.